What follows describes a single T cell receptor (beta chain). No antigen is known for it. It may be a read error: a sequence one base away is much more abundant. These data originate in a study of chronic HIV infection and antiretroviral therapy (dated by TCRdb to between 2014 and 2017). The protocol used for the library was 5' RACE. Sequencing was carried out with an Illumina MiSeq. TCRdb itself trimmed the public reads at Q25 with fastp, ran MiXCR and retained productive beta chains. When rows share a CDR3 protein, they turn into one entry using the most common DNA and genes. The sample contains 30,000 to 35,000 distinct CDR3 sequences, 8% to 10% of them found a single time. The ten largest make up about 2.7% of the sample. From cysteine to phenylalanine, the CDR3 is 13 amino acids long. The only DNA kept is the CDR3, 39 bases in frame from the first base. V is shortened by 5 bases, J by 9 bases, and the region joining them spans 16 bases.

The sample taken for sequencing was peripheral blood. The chain employs TRBV12-3 or TRBV12-4 and TRBJ1-2; a weak D assignment points to TRBD1 (5 bases agree). This receptor was identified in an adult who had HIV and had not received antiretroviral therapy, or was an uninfected healthy control (not recorded which). The bases read TGTGCCAGCAGTCCCCCGGACATCAACAGCTACACCTTC. This encodes CASSPPDINSYTF.